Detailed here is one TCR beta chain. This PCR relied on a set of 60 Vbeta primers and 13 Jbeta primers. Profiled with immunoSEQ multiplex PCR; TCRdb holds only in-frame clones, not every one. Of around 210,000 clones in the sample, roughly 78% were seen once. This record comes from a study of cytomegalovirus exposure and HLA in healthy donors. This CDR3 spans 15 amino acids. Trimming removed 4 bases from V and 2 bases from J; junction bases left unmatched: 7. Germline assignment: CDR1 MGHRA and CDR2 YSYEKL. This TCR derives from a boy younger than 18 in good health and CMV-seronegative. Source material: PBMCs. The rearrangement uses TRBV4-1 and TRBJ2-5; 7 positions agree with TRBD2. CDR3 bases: TGCGCCAGCAGCCCCTTAGGGACTACGCAAGAGACCCAGTACTTC. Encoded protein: CASSPLGTTQETQYF.